The rows below give T cell receptor beta chains drawn from one sample of a study of cytomegalovirus exposure and HLA in healthy donors. The repertoire was sequenced with immunoSEQ multiplex PCR; TCRdb's copy has only in-frame clones and lacks some. The data contain approximately 190,000 clones, about nine tenths of them singletons. The sample taken for sequencing was PBMCs. Source of these receptors: a young man in good health and CMV-seronegative. Each CDR3 is given with its conserved first and last residue. D genes are given only for firm matches. Clone size is given for some rows only: seen once, a few or many times, or a class if the clone is expanded.

length,V,J,size,D,DNA,CDR3
15,TRBV7-7,TRBJ2-1,-,TRBD1,TGTGCTAGCAGCTTAACCGGGACAGGGGTAGGTGAGCAGTTCTTC,CASSLTGTGVGEQFF
13,TRBV6-5,TRBJ2-1,few,-,TGTGCCAGCTTTCGGACAGTTGGGGGTGAGCAGTTCTTC,CASFRTVGGEQFF
14,TRBV2,TRBJ2-5,-,TRBD2,TGTGCCACACTAGGACTAGCGGGCAAAGGGCGGCAGTACTTC,CATLGLAGKGRQYF
15,TRBV18,TRBJ2-2,-,TRBD1,TGTGCCAGCCGCCAAGGACAGGGTGGCCCCGGGGAGCTGTTTTTT,CASRQGQGGPGELFF
15,TRBV19,TRBJ2-2,-,-,TGTGCCAGTAGCTCGGCGGGGCGCGACACCGGGGAGCTGTTTTTT,CASSSAGRDTGELFF
16,TRBV11-2,TRBJ2-1,-,TRBD2,TGTGCCAGCAGCTTAAACCTACTAGCGGGGTACAATGAGCAGTTCTTC,CASSLNLLAGYNEQFF
15,TRBV7-9,TRBJ2-2,-,TRBD2,TGTGCCAGCAGCGTCGGGACTATTAGCACCGGGGAGCTGTTTTTT,CASSVGTISTGELFF
15,TRBV7-9,TRBJ1-1,-,TRBD1,TGTGCCAGCAGCCTGCCCGCAGGGGGGAGGACTGAAGCTTTCTTT,CASSLPAGGRTEAFF
16,TRBV18,TRBJ1-2,-,-,TGTGCCAGCTCACCGTCCCCGGACAGCTGGTACTATGGCTACACCTTC,CASSPSPDSWYYGYTF
16,TRBV10-3,TRBJ1-2,few,TRBD1,TGTGCCATCAGTGAGTACTCCCCCGACAGGGCCAATGGCTACACCTTC,CAISEYSPDRANGYTF
17,TRBV27,TRBJ2-2,-,TRBD2,TGTGCCAGCAGCCCCCCTCTAGCGGGGGGGCGCACCGGGGAGCTGTTTTTT,CASSPPLAGGRTGELFF
12,TRBV5-1,TRBJ1-1,-,-,TGCGCCAGCAGCTTGGACGGGAATGAAGCTTTCTTT,CASSLDGNEAFF
15,TRBV6-5,TRBJ2-1,-,TRBD1,TGTGCCAGCAGTCGAAGCGACAGGGGCCACAATGAGCAGTTCTTC,CASSRSDRGHNEQFF